The entry that follows covers one TCR beta chain sequence. This entry comes from a study of blood T cells in healthy people across ages. Sample-barcoded 5' priming and a J-beta primer mix drove a second PCR of 7 to 11 cycles. MiXCR was run by TCRdb on the 5' RACE reads, yielding one entry per CDR3 protein. The sample has over a million distinct CDR3 sequences; around 27% are singletons. The data also belong to a second study, concerning T cells of mothers and their children.

Specimen: blood. The sequence derives from a girl aged 2 to 10 in good health.

CDR3 region: CASSLGGTDNEKLFF. CDR3 nucleotide sequence: TGTGCCAGCAGCTTGGGAGGGACAGACAATGAAAAACTGTTTTTT. V is TRBV5-5 and J is TRBJ1-4; 7 bases map to TRBD1. The J segment lost 5 bases and the V segment lost 0 bases, leaving 4 bases of the junction unmatched. This CDR3 contains 15 residues. Germline-derived CDR1 and CDR2 are SGHKS and YYEKEE (reference sequence). Full variable domain (remainder filled in from reference TRBV5-5 and TRBJ1-4): DAGVTQSPTHLIKTRGQQVTLRCSPISGHKSVSWYQQVLGQGPQFIFQYYEKEERGRGNFPDRFSARQFPNYSSELNVNALLLGDSALYLCASSLGGTDNEKLFFGSGTQLSVL.